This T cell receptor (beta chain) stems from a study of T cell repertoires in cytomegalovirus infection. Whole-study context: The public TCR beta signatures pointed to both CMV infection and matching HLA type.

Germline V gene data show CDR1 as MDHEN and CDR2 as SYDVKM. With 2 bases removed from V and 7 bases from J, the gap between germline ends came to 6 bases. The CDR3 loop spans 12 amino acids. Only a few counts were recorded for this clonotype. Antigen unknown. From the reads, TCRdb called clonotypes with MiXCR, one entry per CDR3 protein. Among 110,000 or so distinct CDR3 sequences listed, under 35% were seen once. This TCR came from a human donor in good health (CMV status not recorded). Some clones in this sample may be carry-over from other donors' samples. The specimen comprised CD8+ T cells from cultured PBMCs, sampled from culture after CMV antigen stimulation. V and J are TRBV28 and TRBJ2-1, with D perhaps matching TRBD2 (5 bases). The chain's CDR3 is CASSLGENEQFF. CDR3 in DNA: TGTGCCAGCAGTTTAGGGGAGAATGAGCAGTTCTTC.